The sequence of this T cell receptor beta chain was determined in a study of T-cell memory formation after mild COVID-19. Study-wide context: TCR clustering was largely donor specific. Study-level findings and limits: In pre-infection memory, a portion of responding clones appeared, which suggested that cross-reactive memory joined. The study found balanced CD4/CD8 in clones contracting day 15 to 85 and a CD4+ lean in later expanders. The main location of contracting CD4+ clones was CM and EM, and that of contracting CD8+ clones was EMRA.

This clonotype was counted between two and nine times. The target antigen is unknown. The V gene lost 2 bases and the J gene lost 0 bases, with 10 bases spanning the gap. In germline, CDR1 is MNHEY, CDR2 SMNVEV (reference sequence). The CDR3 contains 15 residues. TCRdb used MiXCR to reprocess the 5' RACE reads, holding one entry per CDR3 protein. The table includes about 470,000 distinct CDR3 sequences, approximately 25% detected once. This chain connects TRBV27 to TRBJ1-1, with TRBD1 as a possible D gene (6 bases). Sample: PBMCs or a T cell subset sorted from them (not recorded which). This receptor was taken from an adult woman who had mild COVID-19 (a few samples of this study predate the infection). Cell type and time point are not known. The CDR3 bases are TGTGCCAGCAGTTTAGCAGGGGCCATGAACACTGAAGCTTTCTTT. Translated: CASSLAGAMNTEAFF.